The T cell receptor beta chain under discussion was sequenced for a study of long-term antiretroviral therapy in people with HIV (dated by TCRdb to about 2022). Notes on the research overall: Collection of the earliest samples took place about a decade ahead of the 2015 WHO recommendation for immediate ART, at a time when ART was typically delayed until CD4 counts fell. This retrospective serial study examined whether starting ART and sustained HIV suppression were associated with changes in the composition and diversity of the TRB repertoire in peripheral blood. A total of some 200 cryopreserved PBMC samples came from 25 to 35 adults with confirmed HIV infection and were collected serially over a mean of about six years (range 1-12). Of the 30 participants with HIV, more than 10 were female. No cross-contamination during QIAcube processing was seen in test extractions of a monoclonal T-cell line run alongside 30 or so polyclonal samples.

The CDR3 measures 12 amino acids from cysteine to phenylalanine. Only the CDR3 DNA stays, 36 bases, in frame from base 1. CDR1 is given as SQVTM and CDR2 as ANQGSEA, both from the germline V gene. Findings and caveats that apply to the study as a whole: Expanded TRB clones identified before ART initiation dominated the repertoire across all time points, though the dominance fluctuated and decreased in many PLHIV after ART. Because pre-ART samples had limited cell numbers, profiling was done on unsorted PBMC rather than on sorted CD4+ and CD8+ T cells. Inferences about post-ART repertoire changes were limited because no data were available on ART adherence, viral resistance or therapy changes. CDR3 length ranges in HIV repertoires were narrower than in controls, and network structure suggested an antigen-experienced repertoire with only a slight naive shift after ART. Starting ART was linked to a significant rise in TRB diversity, yet even after long-term ART the diversity remained significantly lower than in transplant donor controls. Since PBMC availability was limited, sequencing covered only the TCR beta chain, with no alpha chain pairing. The samples span the years 2004 to 2017, and the ART regimens used at that time may not be as effective as current regimens.

Participants were included only if at least one PBMC sample before ART initiation and at least two post-ART samples were available. Treatment was received in the United States of America by all participants with HIV. Before DNA extraction, cryopreserved samples of 1-10 million PBMC were thawed and then washed. At the time of the earliest PBMC sample for each participant with HIV, ages ranged from about 20 to 55 years. PBMC samples from each participant spanned 1-4 timepoints before ART initiation and 2-8 timepoints after ART initiation, with a median of 7 samples. Serial HIV viral load, CD4+ T-cell count, ART history and demographic data were obtained for every participant. A Qiagen kit on a QIAcube was used to extract genomic DNA from unsorted PBMC, with samples processed in batches of 12. Concerning this clone: No antigen is known for it. Relative to the germline gene, one junction end is altered; a read error may explain this.

Sequencing of the TRB variable region was done with the immunoSEQ hsTCRB v3.0 assay at survey level resolution. The target sequencing depth for TRB was roughly 35,000-50,000 T-cell genomes per sample. Pooled TRB libraries were sequenced on an Illumina MiSeq with a v3 150-cycle kit. In the original analysis: Repertoire analysis was performed in R inside a reproducible Nextflow workflow that covered QC, data transformation and analysis. LymphoSeq2, an R package for exploring AIRR-Seq data, was used to implement custom analyses. After excluding a few samples that yielded fewer than 5000 total TRB sequences, 150 to 200 HIV repertoires remained for analysis. Of the 188 retained HIV repertoires, over 55 were collected before and roughly 130 after ART initiation. Repertoires were downsampled to 5000 TRB nucleotide sequences, and summary statistics were averaged over 100 downsampling iterations. The analysis kept only TRB sequences whose CDR3 regions were at least seven amino acids long. Diversity was measured with a Shannon entropy-derived clonality score and the Gini coefficient. Repertoire networks linked the top 5000 CDR3 amino acid sequences whenever two sequences differed by an edit distance of one. Antigen specificity groups and MHC restriction were predicted for TRB CDR3 amino acid sequences with GLIPH2. To flag known CMV, EBV, HIV or tissue antigen associations, CDR3 amino acid sequences were matched against VDJdb and McPAS-TCR. Pre-ART, post-ART and control groups were compared with Wilcoxon signed-rank tests and Holm-Bonferroni correction. The clones in this table, taken by TCRdb from immuneACCESS, are in-frame only. Not every clone is retained; where verified, under half of the shortfall comes from an unresolved V gene, and the cause of the rest is unknown. V, J and clone size reflect that table, while D and trimming were determined from the DNA. The sample records 13,000 or so clones, approximately 80% of which are singletons. The ten largest clonotypes hold 13% to 15% of the sample.

The sequence came from a woman younger than 30 with HIV. The chain links TRBV29-1 with TRBJ2-7, with the D gene not clear enough to name. Here the sequenced sample was unsorted PBMCs, taken 1.3 years after starting antiretroviral therapy. The nucleotide sequence is given as TGCAGCGTTCAAGAGGACTCCTACGAGCAGTACTTC. It is translated as CSVQEDSYEQYF.